The T cell receptor (beta chain) under discussion was sequenced for a study of cytomegalovirus exposure and HLA in healthy donors. Study results and limitations: Presence/absence analyses assumed roughly uniform sequencing depth across donors.

In its sample, this clone was seen a few times. Its antigen is unknown. PCR amplification relied on 60 Vbeta primers (plus 13 Jbeta primers). Generated by immunoSEQ multiplex PCR, the TCRdb table keeps only in-frame clones and is missing some. The table lists roughly 100,000 clones, around 77% of them singletons. The ends lost 4 bases at V and 8 bases at J; junction bases unmatched: 5. Germline CDR1 and CDR2: ENHRY and SYGVKD. CDR3 length equals 15 residues. The receptor's source is a woman between 55 and 75 years old in good health and CMV-seropositive. Sequencing was done on a sample of PBMCs. The chain links TRBV10-3 to TRBJ1-4; 12 bases agree with TRBD1. The CDR3 loop reads CAISGDRGLGEKLFF. As DNA, the CDR3 is TGTGCCATCAGTGGGGACAGGGGGCTGGGGGAAAAACTGTTTTTT.